This T cell receptor (beta chain) was retrieved from a study of identical twins. Notes on the study in general: Clonotypes of the beta chain that were abundant in cord blood carried fewer insertions (memory repertoires showed none). For out-of-frame alpha sequences shared by twins, low generation probability was in excess.

Using its own MiXCR run on the 5' RACE reads, TCRdb lists one record per CDR3 protein. Of 400,000 to 500,000 distinct CDR3 sequences listed, 15% to 20% are singletons. Note on this clonotype: Antigen unknown.

Every one of the donors was a healthy Caucasian. The V gene's germline CDR1 is DFQATT and CDR2 SNEGSKA (reference sequence). The CDR3 covers 16 residues. The trim removed 3 bases at V and 2 bases at J, leaving 8 bases unmatched. The chain has TRBV20-1 and TRBJ2-7; 12 positions agree with TRBD1. Material for sequencing was naive T cells sorted from blood. The clonotype was recovered from a man aged 50 to 60 in good health. This CDR3 reads CSASIPGQGATYEQYF. The CDR3 DNA sequence: TGCAGTGCTAGCATACCGGGACAGGGGGCCACCTACGAGCAGTACTTC.